This is a list of T cell receptor beta chains from one sample in a study of blood T cell repertoires in COVID-19. Method: immunoSEQ multiplex PCR; TCRdb's copy keeps in-frame clones and lacks some. The sample carries 85,000 to 130,000 clones, roughly four fifths recorded once. Sequencing used peripheral blood. The receptors were sampled from a man in his sixties with acute or convalescent COVID-19. The CDR3 runs from the conserved cysteine through the conserved F or W. The order of the fields is clone size, V gene, CDR3 length, D gene, J gene, CDR3 protein, CDR3 DNA. D genes are given only for firm matches. Only some rows state a clone size, as once, few, many or a class for expanded clones.

NA,TRBV12-5,14,TRBD1,TRBJ2-7,CASGPGQGADEQYF,TGTGCTAGTGGTCCGGGACAGGGGGCAGACGAGCAGTACTTC
NA,TRBV7-2,11,NA,TRBJ2-7,CASSFRYEQYF,TGTGCCAGCAGCTTTCGCTACGAGCAGTACTTC
NA,TRBV4-1,13,TRBD2,TRBJ2-3,CASSQDGSGAAYF,TGCGCCAGCAGCCAAGATGGTAGCGGGGCGGCGTATTTT
NA,TRBV3-1/TRBV3-2,12,NA,TRBJ1-1,CASSQRRTEAFF,TGTGCCAGCAGCCAGCGTCGGACTGAAGCTTTCTTT
NA,TRBV4-2,18,TRBD2,TRBJ2-1,CASSQELAGGPPRGEQFF,TGTGCCAGCAGCCAAGAACTAGCGGGGGGGCCACCTCGTGGGGAGCAGTTCTTC
few,TRBV6-1,16,NA,TRBJ2-3,CASSGEGPASTDTQYF,TGTGCCAGCAGTGGTGAGGGCCCCGCGAGCACAGATACGCAGTATTTT
NA,TRBV6-1,14,NA,TRBJ1-6,CASSESHYNSPLHF,TGTGCCAGCAGTGAATCCCACTATAATTCACCCCTCCACTTT
NA,TRBV5-6,11,TRBD1,TRBJ1-1,CASSLQGGAFF,TGTGCCAGCAGCCTGCAGGGGGGAGCTTTCTTT
NA,TRBV18,15,TRBD1,TRBJ1-2,CASSPPGTGNYGYTF,TGTGCCAGCTCACCTCCGGGGACAGGAAACTATGGCTACACCTTC
NA,TRBV5-6,11,NA,TRBJ1-2,CASSLSGGYTF,TGTGCCAGCAGCTTGTCGGGTGGCTACACCTTC
few,TRBV18,14,NA,TRBJ2-4,CASSLQGAKNIQYF,TGTGCCAGCTCATTGCAGGGGGCCAAAAACATTCAGTACTTC
NA,TRBV30,15,NA,TRBJ2-1,CAWTTFGTRDNEQFF,TGTGCCTGGACAACATTCGGGACAAGGGACAATGAGCAGTTCTTC
NA,TRBV19,12,NA,TRBJ1-2,CASSGAGVGYTF,TGTGCCAGTAGCGGGGCAGGGGTTGGCTACACCTTC
NA,TRBV5-1,15,TRBD2,TRBJ2-7,CASSLDASGTYEQYF,TGCGCCAGCAGCTTGGACGCTAGCGGGACCTACGAGCAGTACTTC
NA,TRBV7-8,16,TRBD1,TRBJ1-5,CASSQRTGYSNQPQHF,TGTGCCAGCAGCCAGAGGACAGGGTATAGCAATCAGCCCCAGCATTTT
NA,TRBV11-2,13,NA,TRBJ1-5,CASSPDRNQPQHF,TGTGCCAGCAGCCCCGACAGAAATCAGCCCCAGCATTTT
NA,TRBV25-1,13,NA,TRBJ2-7,CASSRSPSYEQYF,TGTGCCAGCAGTCGGTCCCCCTCCTACGAGCAGTACTTC